This TCR beta chain is drawn from a study of blood T cell repertoires in COVID-19. V was cut by 1 base and J by 7 bases, with 11 bases left in between. Germline V gene lookup returns CDR1 LGHDT and CDR2 YNNKEL (reference sequence). This CDR3 has 14 residues. Measured with immunoSEQ multiplex PCR; TCRdb has only the in-frame clones, and not every one. The sample has roughly 220,000 clones; roughly 84% are singletons. This TCR was recovered from a man aged 30 to 45 with active or convalescent COVID-19. Source material: peripheral blood. V is TRBV3-1 (or the pseudogene TRBV3-2) and J is TRBJ2-1; the D is unclear. CDR3 amino acids: CASSQVVGPNEQFF. CDR3 in DNA: TGTGCCAGCAGCCAAGTTGTTGGCCCGAATGAGCAGTTCTTC.